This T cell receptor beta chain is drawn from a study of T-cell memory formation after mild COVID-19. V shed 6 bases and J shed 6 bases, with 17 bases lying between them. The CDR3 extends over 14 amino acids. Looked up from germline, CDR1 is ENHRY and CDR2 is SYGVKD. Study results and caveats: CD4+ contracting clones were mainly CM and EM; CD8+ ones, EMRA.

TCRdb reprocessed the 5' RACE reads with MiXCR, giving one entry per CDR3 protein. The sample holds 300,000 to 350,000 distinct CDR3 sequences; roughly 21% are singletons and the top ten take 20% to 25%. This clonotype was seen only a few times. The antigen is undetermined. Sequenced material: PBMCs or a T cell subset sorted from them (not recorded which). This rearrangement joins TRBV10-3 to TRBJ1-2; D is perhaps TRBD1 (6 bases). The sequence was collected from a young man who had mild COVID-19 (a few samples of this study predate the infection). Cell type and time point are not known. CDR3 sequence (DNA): TGTGCCATCAGGGAGGACCAGGGGTTCGATGGCTACACCTTC. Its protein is CAIREDQGFDGYTF.